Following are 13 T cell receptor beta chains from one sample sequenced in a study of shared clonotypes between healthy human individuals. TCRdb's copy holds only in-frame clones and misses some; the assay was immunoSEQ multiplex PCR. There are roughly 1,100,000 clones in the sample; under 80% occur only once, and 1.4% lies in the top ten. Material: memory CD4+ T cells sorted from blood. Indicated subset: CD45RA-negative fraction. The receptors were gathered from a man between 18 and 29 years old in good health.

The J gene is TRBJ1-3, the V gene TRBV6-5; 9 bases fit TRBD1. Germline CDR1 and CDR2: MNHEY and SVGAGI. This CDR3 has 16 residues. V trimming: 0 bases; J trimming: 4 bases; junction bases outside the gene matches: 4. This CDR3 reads CASSYSNRGHGNTIYF. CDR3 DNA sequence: TGTGCCAGCAGTTACTCCAACAGGGGGCACGGAAACACCATATATTTT.

CDR3 protein: CASSLAGSGGFGGYTF. The CDR3 coding sequence is TGTGCCAGCAGCCTAGCGGGATCAGGGGGCTTTGGTGGCTACACCTTC. The chain recombines TRBV5-4 with TRBJ1-2, with 8 bases identical to TRBD1. The CDR3 consists of 16 residues. J lost 7 bases, V lost 4 bases, and 15 bases had no gene match. Germline lookup yields CDR1 SGHNT and CDR2 YYREEE (reference sequence). The entire variable domain, with the rest obtained from reference TRBV5-4 and TRBJ1-2, is as follows: ETGVTQSPTHLIKTRGQQVTLRCSSQSGHNTVSWYQQALGQGPQFIFQYYREEENGRGNFPPRFSGLQFPNYSSELNVNALELDDSALYLCASSLAGSGGFGGYTFGSGTRLTVV.

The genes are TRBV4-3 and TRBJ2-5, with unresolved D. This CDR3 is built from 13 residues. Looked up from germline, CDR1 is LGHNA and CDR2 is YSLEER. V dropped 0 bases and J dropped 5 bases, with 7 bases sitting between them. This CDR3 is CASSQERLETQYF. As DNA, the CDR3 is TGCGCCAGCAGCCAAGAAAGATTGGAGACCCAGTACTTC.

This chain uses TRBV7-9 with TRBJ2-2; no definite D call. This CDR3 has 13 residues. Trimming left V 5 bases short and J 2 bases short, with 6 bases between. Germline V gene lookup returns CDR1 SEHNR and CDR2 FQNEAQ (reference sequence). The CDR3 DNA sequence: TGTGCCAGCAGCGCCTTTAACACCGGGGAGCTGTTTTTT. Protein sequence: CASSAFNTGELFF.

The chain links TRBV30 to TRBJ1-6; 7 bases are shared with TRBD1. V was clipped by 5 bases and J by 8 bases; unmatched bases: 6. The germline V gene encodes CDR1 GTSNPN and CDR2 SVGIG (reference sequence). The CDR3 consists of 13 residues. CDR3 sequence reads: CAWGRQGDSPLHF. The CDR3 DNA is TGTGCCTGGGGCCGACAGGGCGATTCACCCCTCCACTTT.

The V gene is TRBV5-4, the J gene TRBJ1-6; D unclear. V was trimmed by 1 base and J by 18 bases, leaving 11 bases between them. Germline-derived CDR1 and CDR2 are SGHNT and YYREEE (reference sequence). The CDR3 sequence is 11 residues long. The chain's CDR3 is CASSLPGPYHF. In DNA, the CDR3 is TGTGCCAGCAGCTTGCCCGGTCCCTACCACTTT.

The CDR3 region is CASSREGLAGSGGTGELFF. CDR3 DNA sequence: TGCGCCAGCAGCCGGGAGGGACTAGCGGGATCCGGGGGCACCGGGGAGCTGTTTTTT. This chain connects TRBV5-1 to TRBJ2-2, with TRBD2 matching 13 bases. J was trimmed by 4 bases and V by 4 bases; bases with no gene match: 13. From germline, CDR1 is SGHRS and CDR2 YFSETQ. The CDR3 loop spans 19 amino acids.

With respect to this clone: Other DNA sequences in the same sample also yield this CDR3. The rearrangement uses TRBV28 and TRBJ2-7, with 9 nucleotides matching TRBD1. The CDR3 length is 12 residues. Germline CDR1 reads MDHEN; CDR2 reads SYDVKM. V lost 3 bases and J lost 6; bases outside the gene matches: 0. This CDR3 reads CASSLTGGEQYF. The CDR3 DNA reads TGTGCCAGCAGTTTGACAGGGGGCGAGCAGTACTTC. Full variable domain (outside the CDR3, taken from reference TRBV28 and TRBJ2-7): DVKVTQSSRYLVKRTGEKVFLECVQDMDHENMFWYRQDPGLGLRLIYFSYDVKMKEKGDIPEGYSVSREKKERFSLILESASTNQTSMYLCASSLTGGEQYFGPGTRLTVT.

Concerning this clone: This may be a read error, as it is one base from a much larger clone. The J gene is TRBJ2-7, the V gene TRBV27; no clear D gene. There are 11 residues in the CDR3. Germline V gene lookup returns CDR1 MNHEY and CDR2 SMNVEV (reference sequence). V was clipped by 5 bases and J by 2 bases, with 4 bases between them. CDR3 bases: TGTGCCAGCAGTACAGCCTACGAGCAGTACTTC. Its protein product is CASSTAYEQYF.

The CDR3 region is CASSGGAWELFF. The CDR3 coding sequence is TGTGCCTCGAGCGGGGGGGCCTGGGAGCTGTTTTTT. J is TRBJ2-2 and V is TRBV30; 10 positions agree with TRBD2. Unmatched junction bases numbered 5, after V lost 7 bases and J lost 9 bases. The V gene's germline CDR1 is GTSNPN and CDR2 SVGIG (reference sequence). This CDR3 is 12 amino acids long.

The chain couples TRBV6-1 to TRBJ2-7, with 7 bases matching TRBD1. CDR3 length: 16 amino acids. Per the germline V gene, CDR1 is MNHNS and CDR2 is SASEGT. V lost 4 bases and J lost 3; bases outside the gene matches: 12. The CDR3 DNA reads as TGTGCCAGCAGTGGGAGTAGAACAGGGGACAACTACGAGCAGTACTTC. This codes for CASSGSRTGDNYEQYF.

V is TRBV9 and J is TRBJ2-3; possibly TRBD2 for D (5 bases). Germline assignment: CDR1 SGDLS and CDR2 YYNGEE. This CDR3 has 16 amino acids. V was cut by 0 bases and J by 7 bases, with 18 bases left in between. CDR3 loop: CASSVEMGGLAHTQYF. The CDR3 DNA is TGTGCCAGCAGCGTAGAAATGGGTGGGCTAGCTCATACGCAGTATTTT.

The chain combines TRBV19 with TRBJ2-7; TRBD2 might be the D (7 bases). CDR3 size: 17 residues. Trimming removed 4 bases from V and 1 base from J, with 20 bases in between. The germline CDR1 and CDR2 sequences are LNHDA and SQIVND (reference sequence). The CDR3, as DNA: TGTGCCAGTAGTAAGTGGGGGGGCCAAGGGGTTTCCTACGAGCAGTACTTC. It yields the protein CASSKWGGQGVSYEQYF.